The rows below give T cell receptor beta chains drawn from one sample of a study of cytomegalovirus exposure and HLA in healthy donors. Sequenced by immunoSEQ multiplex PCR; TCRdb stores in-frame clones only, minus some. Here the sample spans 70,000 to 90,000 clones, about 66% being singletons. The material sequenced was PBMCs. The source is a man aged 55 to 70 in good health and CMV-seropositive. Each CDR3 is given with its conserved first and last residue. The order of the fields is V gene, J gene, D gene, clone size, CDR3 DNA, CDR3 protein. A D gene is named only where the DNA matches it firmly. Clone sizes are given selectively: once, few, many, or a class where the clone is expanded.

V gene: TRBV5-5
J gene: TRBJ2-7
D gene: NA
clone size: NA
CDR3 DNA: TGTGCCAGCAGCTTGGCTCCGAGACAGGAGACCTACGAGCAGTACTTC
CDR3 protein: CASSLAPRQETYEQYF

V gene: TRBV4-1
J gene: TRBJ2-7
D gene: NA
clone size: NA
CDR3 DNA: TGCGCCAGCAGCCCCCCGGTGGGGCTCCACGAGCAGTACTTC
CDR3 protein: CASSPPVGLHEQYF

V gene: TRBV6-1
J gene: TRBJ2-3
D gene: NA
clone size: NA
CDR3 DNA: TGTGCCAGCAGTTTTGGGGGGACAGATACGCAGTATTTT
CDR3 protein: CASSFGGTDTQYF

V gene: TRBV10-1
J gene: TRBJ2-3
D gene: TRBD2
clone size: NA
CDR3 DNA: TGCGCCAGCAGTTTAGCGGGAGCCGAAGGCACAGATACGCAGTATTTT
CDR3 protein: CASSLAGAEGTDTQYF

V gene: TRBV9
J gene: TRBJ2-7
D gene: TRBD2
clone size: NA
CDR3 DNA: TGTGCCAGCAGCGAGACTAGCGGGAACGACGAGCAGTACTTC
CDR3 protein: CASSETSGNDEQYF

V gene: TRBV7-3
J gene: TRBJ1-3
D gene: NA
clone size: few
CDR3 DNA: TGTGCCAGCAGCTTTGGGCCTCGACACTCTGGAAACACCATATATTTT
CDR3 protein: CASSFGPRHSGNTIYF

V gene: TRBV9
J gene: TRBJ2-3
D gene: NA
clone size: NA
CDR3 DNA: TGTGCCAGCAGCGTAGGGGTCAGGGGAACAGATACGCAGTATTTT
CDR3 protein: CASSVGVRGTDTQYF

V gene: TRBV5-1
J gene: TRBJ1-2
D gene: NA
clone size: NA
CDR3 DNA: TGCGCCAGCAGCCCCCTGGGAGCCAACTATGGCTACACCTTC
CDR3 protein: CASSPLGANYGYTF

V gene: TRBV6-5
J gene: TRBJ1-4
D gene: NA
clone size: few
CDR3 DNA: TGTGCCAGCAGCCCGGGGGATGCAACTAATGAAAAACTGTTTTTT
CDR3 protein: CASSPGDATNEKLFF

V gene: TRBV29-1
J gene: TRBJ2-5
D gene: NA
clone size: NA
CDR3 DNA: TGCAGCTTTGGCGGGGAGACCCAGTACTTC
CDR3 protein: CSFGGETQYF

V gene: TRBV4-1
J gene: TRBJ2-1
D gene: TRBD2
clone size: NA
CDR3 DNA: TGCGCCAGCACCCCACGGGGACTAAGCGGAGAGGGGTACAATGAGCAGTTCTTC
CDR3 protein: CASTPRGLSGEGYNEQFF

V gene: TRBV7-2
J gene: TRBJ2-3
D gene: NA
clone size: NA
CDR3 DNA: TGTGCCAGCAGCTCGTCTGGCGGGGGCAACACAGATACGCAGTATTTT
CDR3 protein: CASSSSGGGNTDTQYF

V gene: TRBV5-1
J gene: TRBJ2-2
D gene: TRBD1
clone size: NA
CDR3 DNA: TGCGCCAGCACCCACGACAGGGGCTCTCGCACCGGGGAGCTGTTTTTT
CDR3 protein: CASTHDRGSRTGELFF

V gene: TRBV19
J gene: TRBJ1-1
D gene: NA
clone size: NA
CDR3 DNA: TGTGCCAGTTACAGGGACCTTGTTTCTGAAGCTTTCTTT
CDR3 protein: CASYRDLVSEAFF

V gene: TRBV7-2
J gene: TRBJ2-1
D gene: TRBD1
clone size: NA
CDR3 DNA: TGTGCCAGCAGCGAACGACAGGGGGCGTTTGAGCAGTTCTTC
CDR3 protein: CASSERQGAFEQFF

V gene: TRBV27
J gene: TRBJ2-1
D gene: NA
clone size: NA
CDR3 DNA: TGTGCCAGCAGTTTAGTACAGGGAAATGAGCAGTTCTTC
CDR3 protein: CASSLVQGNEQFF